A single sample gave rise to the 24 T cell receptor beta chains below, sequenced in a study of blood T cell repertoires in COVID-19. Some clones are missing from TCRdb's copy, which holds only in-frame ones; the method was immunoSEQ multiplex PCR. Seen here are about 60,000 clones, roughly 88% observed once, and the top ten hold roughly 10%. The material sequenced was peripheral blood. These receptors originate from a man under 40 with COVID-19, enrolled during active disease.

The genes are TRBV15 and TRBJ1-1; a weak D match, TRBD1 (5 bases). V lost 3 bases, J lost 8 bases, and 16 bases lay in between. Germline V gene data show CDR1 as LNHNV and CDR2 as YYDKDF (reference sequence). CDR3 length equals 14 residues. CDR3: CATSSPGQGREAFF. The DNA for the CDR3 is TGTGCCACCAGCAGCCCAGGTCAGGGCCGCGAAGCTTTCTTT.

The chain links TRBV19 to TRBJ2-7, with a possible D match to TRBD1 (6 bases). CDR3 length: 14 amino acids. The V gene's germline CDR1 is LNHDA and CDR2 SQIVND (reference sequence). With 6 bases removed from V and 0 bases from J, the gap between germline ends came to 12 bases. CDR3 region: CASSTTGSSYEQYF. CDR3 DNA: TGTGCCAGTAGCACCACAGGGAGCTCCTACGAGCAGTACTTC. Filled out from reference TRBV19 and TRBJ2-7, the complete variable domain reads DGGITQSPKYLFRKEGQNVTLSCEQNLNHDAMYWYRQDPGQGLRLIYYSQIVNDFQKGDIAEGYSVSREKKESFPLTVTSAQKNPTAFYLCASSTTGSSYEQYFGPGTRLTVT.

The CDR3 loop is CASSHGGEAFF. CDR3 bases: TGTGCCAGCAGCCACGGGGGGGAAGCTTTCTTT. The chain joins TRBV6-5 to TRBJ1-1; TRBD1 is a possible D gene (5 bases). The CDR3 totals 11 residues. The ends were cut back, 6 bases at V and 8 bases at J, with 10 bases in the middle. Germline loops: CDR1 MNHEY, CDR2 SVGAGI.

The chain carries TRBV15 and TRBJ2-1; 9 nucleotides align to TRBD2. After removal of 1 base from V and 5 bases from J, the junction contained 9 bases not matched to a gene. Germline V CDR1 and CDR2: LNHNV, YYDKDF (reference sequence). CDR3 length: 17 residues. The CDR3, as DNA: TGTGCCACCAGCAGAGGGTCTCCTAGCGGGATTGACAATGAGCAGTTCTTC. Encoded protein: CATSRGSPSGIDNEQFF.

The chain has TRBV6-2 or TRBV6-3 and TRBJ1-4; no reliable D call. Trimming removed 0 bases at V and 5 bases at J, with 4 bases between. The CDR3 contains 13 residues. Germline V gives CDR1 MNHEY, CDR2 SVGEGT. The CDR3 spells CASSYSGNEKLFF. DNA for the CDR3: TGTGCCAGCAGTTACTCCGGGAATGAAAAACTGTTTTTT.

V usage is TRBV5-1 and J usage is TRBJ1-1; 9 bases match TRBD1. V dropped 4 bases and J dropped 5; count of bases not matched to a gene: 9. The CDR3 sequence is 15 residues long. Germline CDR1 SGHRS, CDR2 YFSETQ. In DNA form, the CDR3 reads TGCGCCAGCAGCCCAGGACAGGGGAGGGGAACTGAAGCTTTCTTT. Translated, it gives CASSPGQGRGTEAFF. The variable domain in full, completed from reference TRBV5-1 and TRBJ1-1, reads KAGVTQTPRYLIKTRGQQVTLSCSPISGHRSVSWYQQTPGQGLQFLFEYFSETQRNKGNFPGRFSGRQFSNSRSEMNVSTLELGDSALYLCASSPGQGRGTEAFFGQGTRLTVV.

The genes are TRBV10-3 and TRBJ1-2; the match to TRBD1 covers 11 bases. The CDR3 is 12 amino acids. In germline, CDR1 is ENHRY, CDR2 SYGVKD. V shed 11 bases, J shed 8 bases, and the junction held 7 bases outside the gene matches. CDR3 sequence reads: CAAGQGAGGYTF. The CDR3 DNA reads as TGTGCCGCCGGACAGGGGGCGGGCGGCTACACCTTC.

The gene calls are TRBV5-5 and TRBJ2-2; TRBD2 matches 9 bases. This CDR3 has 16 residues. Germline trimming cut 4 bases from V and 5 bases from J; bases unmatched to any gene: 9. Germline CDR1 and CDR2: SGHKS and YYEKEE (reference sequence). The CDR3 sequence: CASSPTAGGRTGELFF. The CDR3 DNA sequence: TGTGCCAGCAGCCCGACAGCGGGAGGTAGGACCGGGGAGCTGTTTTTT.

There are a few counts of this clone. V usage is TRBV28 and J usage is TRBJ2-3; D is undetermined. Germline assignment: CDR1 MDHEN and CDR2 SYDVKM. This CDR3 is built from 13 residues. The germline V and J ends were trimmed by 11 bases and 1 base, with 13 bases remaining between them. As DNA, the CDR3 is TGTGCCTCGATGGGCAGTGGCACAGATACGCAGTATTTT. Translating gives CASMGSGTDTQYF. Together with reference TRBV28 and TRBJ2-3, the CDR3 gives the full variable domain: DVKVTQSSRYLVKRTGEKVFLECVQDMDHENMFWYRQDPGLGLRLIYFSYDVKMKEKGDIPEGYSVSREKKERFSLILESASTNQTSMYLCASMGSGTDTQYFGPGTRLTVL.

This clone showed up just once. The V and J genes are TRBV7-2 and TRBJ2-7; D is perhaps TRBD2 (6 bases). V gave up 7 bases and J gave up 3 bases, with 16 bases separating them. The CDR3 runs to 14 residues. Germline V gives CDR1 SGHTA, CDR2 FQGNSA. CDR3 DNA sequence: TGTGCCAGCAACCTAGGCGGGGATCTCTACGAGCAGTACTTC. It encodes CASNLGGDLYEQYF.

J is TRBJ1-5 and V is TRBV6-8; 7 bases map to TRBD1. Germline CDR1 is MNHGY and CDR2 is SAAAGT. The CDR3 covers 14 residues. With 2 bases clipped from V and 2 bases from J, the junction kept 0 bases outside the gene matches. DNA of the CDR3: TGTGCCAGCAGTTACAGGGGGCGCAATCAGCCCCAGCATTTT. This sequence encodes CASSYRGRNQPQHF.

The chain joins TRBV7-8 to TRBJ1-2; D uncertain. This CDR3 contains 16 residues. Trimming stripped 5 bases from V and 5 bases from J, with 21 bases between. The V gene's germline CDR1 is SGHVS and CDR2 FQNEAQ. The CDR3 sequence is CASSIAGRVLEYGYTF. CDR3 bases: TGTGCCAGCAGCATCGCCGGGAGGGTTTTGGAATATGGCTACACCTTC. Full variable domain (outside the CDR3, taken from reference TRBV7-8 and TRBJ1-2): GAGVSQSPRYKVAKRGQDVALRCDPISGHVSLFWYQQALGQGPEFLTYFQNEAQLDKSGLPSDRFFAERPEGSVSTLKIQRTQQEDSAVYLCASSIAGRVLEYGYTFGSGTRLTVV.

The chain employs TRBV14 and TRBJ2-7; 8 bases match TRBD2. Germline CDR1 reads SGHDN; CDR2 reads FVKESK. The CDR3 runs to 15 residues. V shed 6 bases and J 2 bases; nucleotides not matched to a gene: 9. The CDR3 protein is CASSFSGSGAYEQYF. DNA for the CDR3: TGTGCCAGCAGTTTCAGCGGGAGTGGGGCCTACGAGCAGTACTTC.

This chain links TRBV4-2 with TRBJ1-5; D is perhaps TRBD1 (5 bases). The CDR3 sequence is 17 residues long. V lost 3 bases, J lost 2 bases, and 17 bases lay in between. Germline lookup yields CDR1 LGHNA and CDR2 YNFKEQ. The CDR3 nucleotides are TGTGCCAGCAGCCATCGGACCCAGGGCGGAGGCAATCAGCCCCAGCATTTT. Encoded protein: CASSHRTQGGGNQPQHF.

The chain uses TRBV7-2 and TRBJ2-7, with 9 nucleotides matching TRBD2. V was clipped by 3 bases and J by 6 bases; unmatched bases: 9. The germline CDR1 and CDR2 sequences are SGHTA and FQGNSA. There are 15 residues in the CDR3. CDR3 protein: CASSFDGGRGGEQYF. CDR3 sequence (DNA): TGTGCCAGCAGCTTCGACGGCGGGAGGGGGGGCGAGCAGTACTTC.

The V gene is TRBV30, the J gene TRBJ1-2, with 7 positions matching TRBD1. Germline CDR1 is GTSNPN and CDR2 is SVGIG (reference sequence). The trim removed 5 bases at V and 4 bases at J, leaving 4 bases unmatched. The CDR3 length is 12 residues. This CDR3 reads CAWGDRAYGYTF. The CDR3 DNA reads as TGTGCCTGGGGAGACAGGGCCTATGGCTACACCTTC.

CDR3 bases: TGTGCCAGTAGTGTGGACTTCGGGTGGGAGCAGTTCTTC. Translation: CASSVDFGWEQFF. The V gene is TRBV19, the J gene TRBJ2-1; tentative D call: TRBD2 (5 bases). V was cut by 5 bases and J by 10 bases, with 15 bases left in between. Germline V CDR1 and CDR2: LNHDA, SQIVND (reference sequence). CDR3 length: 13 amino acids.

The chain links TRBV10-3 to TRBJ2-5, with 9 bases aligning to TRBD1. This CDR3 contains 13 residues. Germline V gene sequence: CDR1 ENHRY, CDR2 SYGVKD. J lost 5 bases, V lost 6 bases, and 4 bases had no gene match. The CDR3 spells CAIRGQGGETQYF. For the CDR3, the DNA is TGTGCCATCAGGGGACAGGGCGGGGAGACCCAGTACTTC.

The rearrangement joins TRBV29-1 to TRBJ2-1; TRBD2 matches 11 bases. The germline gives CDR1 SQVTM, CDR2 ANQGSEA. This CDR3 is 14 amino acids long. V shed 3 bases and J 4 bases; nucleotides not matched to a gene: 2. CDR3 in DNA: TGCAGCGTTGAGGGGACTAGCGGTTACAATGAGCAGTTCTTC. It is translated as CSVEGTSGYNEQFF.

The chain combines TRBV21-1 with TRBJ1-2; the D call in the table, TRBD1, was not verified against the DNA. TRBV21-1 is a pseudogene locus. The CDR3 sequence is 16 residues long. The CDR3 nucleotides read TGTGCCAGCAGCATCAATCACTGGGACAGGGGGCGAATAGACACCTTC. Its protein is CASSINHWDRGRIDTF.

Worth noting for this clone: One end of the junction is discordant with germline, which a read error may explain. The CDR3 DNA sequence: TGTGCCAACTCAAAGGGGTCCGGAGATGAGCAGTTCTTC. This translates into CANSKGSGDEQFF. This chain connects TRBV18 to TRBJ2-1; weak D call: TRBD1 (5 bases). Germline-derived CDR1 and CDR2 are KGHSH and LQKENI. CDR3 length: 13 amino acids. Full variable domain (rest looked up from reference TRBV18 and TRBJ2-1): NAGVMQNPRHLVRRRGQEARLRCSPMKGHSHVYWYRQLPEEGLKFMVYLQKENIIDESGMPKERFSAEFPKEGPSILRIQQVVRGDSAAYFCANSKGSGDEQFFGPGTRLTVL.

V usage is TRBV6-2 or TRBV6-3 and J usage is TRBJ2-3; TRBD2 aligns across 8 bases. This CDR3 comprises 15 residues. Germline loops: CDR1 MNHEY, CDR2 SVGEGT. V trimming: 5 bases; J trimming: 4 bases; junction bases outside the gene matches: 8. The CDR3 here is CASSRGLESSDTQYF. In nucleotides, the CDR3 is TGTGCCAGCAGTCGGGGACTAGAGAGTTCAGATACGCAGTATTTT.

This clone showed up just once. The CDR3 loop reads CASSIFGTGGNYGYTF. The CDR3, as DNA: TGTGCCAGTAGTATCTTCGGGACAGGGGGAAACTATGGCTACACCTTC. The chain employs TRBV19 and TRBJ1-2; 11 bases align to TRBD1. J was trimmed by 2 bases and V by 3 bases; bases with no gene match: 5. CDR3 length: 16 amino acids. Germline loops: CDR1 LNHDA, CDR2 SQIVND (reference sequence).

The genes are TRBV9 and TRBJ1-6; D is perhaps TRBD1 (5 bases). The V end lost 4 bases, the J end lost 0 bases, and 11 bases lay between the germline ends. The germline CDR1 and CDR2 sequences are SGDLS and YYNGEE. The CDR3 is 16 amino acids. Here the CDR3 reads CASSPSTDSYNSPLHF. In nucleotides, the CDR3 is TGTGCCAGCAGCCCTTCGACAGACTCCTATAATTCACCCCTCCACTTT.